This is a list of T cell receptor beta chains from one sample in a study of T-cell memory formation after mild COVID-19. One entry per CDR3 protein results from TCRdb running MiXCR on the 5' RACE reads. The data show under 600,000 distinct CDR3 sequences, about a fifth seen once. The sequenced material came from PBMCs or a T cell subset sorted from them (not recorded which). The receptors derive from an adult woman who had mild COVID-19 (a few samples of this study predate the infection). Cell type and time point are not known. The CDR3 runs from the conserved cysteine through the conserved F or W. D genes are given only for firm matches. A row's size may be missing; if present it is once, few, many or a size class.

d_call,j_call,clone_size,v_call,cdr3_aa,cdr3_nt
TRBD2,TRBJ2-7,few,TRBV30,CAWSAGLAGNEQYF,TGTGCCTGGAGTGCGGGGTTAGCGGGAAACGAGCAGTACTTC
-,TRBJ2-3,few,TRBV6-5,CASIPPGGLRTDTQYF,TGTGCCAGCATCCCTCCCGGGGGTCTTCGCACAGATACGCAGTATTTT
-,TRBJ2-7,few,TRBV7-9,CASSSQSSSYEQYF,TGTGCCAGCAGCTCACAGTCCTCCTCCTACGAGCAGTACTTC
-,TRBJ1-1,few,TRBV5-1,CASSSPPGLLNTEAFF,TGCGCCAGCAGCTCGCCTCCGGGACTGCTGAACACTGAAGCTTTCTTT
-,TRBJ2-4,many,TRBV5-1,CASSLDGLAKNIQYF,TGCGCCAGCAGCTTGGACGGCCTCGCCAAAAACATTCAGTACTTC
TRBD2,TRBJ2-1,-,TRBV4-2,CASSLRDYPLNEQFF,TGTGCCAGCAGCCTCCGGGACTACCCCCTTAATGAGCAGTTCTTC
-,TRBJ2-3,-,TRBV4-3,CASSQSDYPELSADTQYF,TGCGCCAGCAGCCAATCGGACTACCCGGAGCTCAGCGCAGATACGCAGTATTTT
-,TRBJ2-7,few,TRBV5-6,CASSLGGMQYF,TGTGCCAGCAGCTTGGGGGGAATGCAGTACTTC
-,TRBJ2-2,few,TRBV10-3,CAIMNRRYGTGELFF,TGTGCCATCATGAACCGCCGTTACGGCACCGGGGAGCTGTTTTTT
-,TRBJ2-2,few,TRBV9,CASSESTGELFF,TGTGCCAGCAGCGAGAGCACCGGGGAGCTGTTTTTT
TRBD2,TRBJ2-1,-,TRBV4-1,CASSPEGLAGNVYNEQFF,TGCGCCAGCAGCCCAGAGGGACTAGCGGGAAACGTCTACAATGAGCAGTTCTTC
-,TRBJ1-1,few,TRBV21-1,CASSKEPPIEAFF,TGTGCCAGCAGCAAAGAACCTCCCATTGAAGCTTTCTTT
TRBD1,TRBJ1-4,few,TRBV24-1,CATSEAGTGGALGEKLFF,TGTGCCACCAGTGAGGCCGGGACAGGGGGCGCATTGGGCGAAAAACTGTTTTTT
TRBD2,TRBJ2-7,-,TRBV7-2,CASTRTSGRYEQYF,TGTGCCAGTACAAGGACTAGCGGAAGATACGAGCAGTACTTC
-,TRBJ2-3,few,TRBV18,CASSPLRSTDTQYF,TGTGCCAGCTCACCACTCAGGAGCACAGATACGCAGTATTTT
-,TRBJ1-3,-,TRBV19,CASRTYMSSGNTIYF,TGTGCCAGTAGGACCTACATGAGCTCTGGAAACACCATATATTTT
-,TRBJ1-2,-,TRBV7-8,CASSQSPGTGYTF,TGTGCCAGCAGCCAAAGTCCCGGTACAGGCTACACCTTC
-,TRBJ1-1,-,TRBV2,CATHLGFNTEAFF,TGTGCCACCCATCTGGGATTTAACACTGAAGCTTTCTTT
TRBD2,TRBJ2-1,few,TRBV6-2/TRBV6-3,CASSGLAGGGEQFF,TGTGCCAGCAGCGGACTAGCGGGAGGAGGTGAGCAGTTCTTC
-,TRBJ2-5,-,TRBV12-3/TRBV12-4,CASGMDSKLRNF,TGTGCCAGCGGCATGGACAGTAAGCTTAGAAACTTC
TRBD2,TRBJ2-7,-,TRBV30,CAWSGRAGGGLEQYF,TGTGCCTGGAGTGGTCGGGCGGGGGGTGGTCTCGAGCAGTACTTC
-,TRBJ2-7,-,TRBV3-1,CASSQEWGSSLYEQYF,TGTGCCAGCAGCCAAGAATGGGGGAGTAGCCTGTACGAGCAGTACTTC
TRBD2,TRBJ2-7,few,TRBV19,CASSLGLAGGGQYF,TGTGCCAGTAGTCTCGGGCTAGCGGGAGGAGGGCAGTACTTC
-,TRBJ2-2,few,TRBV9,CASSVDRVGTGELFF,TGTGCCAGCAGCGTAGACAGGGTGGGGACCGGGGAGCTGTTTTTT
-,TRBJ1-4,-,TRBV5-1,CASSLGRSTPEKLFF,TGCGCCAGCAGCTTGGGACGTTCGACTCCTGAAAAACTGTTTTTT
TRBD1,TRBJ2-1,-,TRBV7-2,CASSLGTGNNEQFF,TGTGCCAGCAGCTTAGGGACAGGAAACAATGAGCAGTTCTTC
-,TRBJ1-5,-,TRBV3-1,CASSQGFSGQPQHF,TGTGCCAGCAGCCAAGGTTTCTCGGGTCAGCCCCAGCATTTT
-,TRBJ2-7,-,TRBV6-2/TRBV6-3,CASTASSYEQYF,TGTGCCAGCACCGCTAGCTCCTACGAGCAGTACTTC
-,TRBJ1-1,-,TRBV20-1,CSARTGSEAFF,TGCAGTGCTAGAACAGGGTCTGAAGCTTTCTTT
TRBD2,TRBJ2-1,-,TRBV12-3/TRBV12-4,CASSLGLAGMNEQFF,TGTGCCAGCAGTTTAGGACTAGCGGGGATGAATGAGCAGTTCTTC
-,TRBJ2-7,few,TRBV18,CASSPGVGIDGEQYF,TGTGCCAGCTCACCGGGGGTAGGCATCGACGGCGAGCAGTACTTC
TRBD2,TRBJ2-2,-,TRBV2,CASSGRDGGFGELFF,TGTGCCAGCAGTGGACGTGACGGGGGGTTCGGGGAGCTGTTTTTT
-,TRBJ1-2,few,TRBV12-3/TRBV12-4,CASSLARGSYGYTF,TGTGCCAGCAGTTTAGCGAGGGGGAGCTATGGCTACACCTTC
TRBD2,TRBJ2-7,few,TRBV7-2,CASSFTSGDYYEQYF,TGTGCCAGCAGTTTTACTAGCGGGGATTACTACGAGCAGTACTTC
-,TRBJ1-4,few,TRBV18,CASSPLTGGSNEKLFF,TGTGCCAGCTCACCACTGACAGGTGGATCTAATGAAAAACTGTTTTTT
-,TRBJ2-5,-,TRBV11-2,CASSLYYHPGREGTQYF,TGTGCCAGCAGCTTGTATTACCACCCGGGACGTGAGGGGACCCAGTACTTC
TRBD2,TRBJ2-1,-,TRBV6-6,CASSIIAGTHTYNEQFF,TGTGCCAGCAGTATAATAGCGGGCACCCACACCTACAATGAGCAGTTCTTC
-,TRBJ1-1,-,TRBV20-1,CSAPGASDTEAFF,TGCAGTGCCCCAGGGGCCTCGGACACTGAAGCTTTCTTT
-,TRBJ2-4,few,TRBV6-2/TRBV6-3,CASSYGGPTKNIQYF,TGTGCCAGCAGTTACGGGGGGCCGACCAAAAACATTCAGTACTTC
TRBD2,TRBJ2-7,few,TRBV11-1,CASSRLSGRAPYEQYF,TGTGCCAGCAGCCGACTTAGCGGGAGGGCCCCCTACGAGCAGTACTTC
-,TRBJ2-1,once,TRBV5-4,CASSLSTTSYNEQFF,TGTGCCAGCAGCTTAAGCACCACTTCCTACAATGAGCAGTTCTTC
-,TRBJ2-3,-,TRBV24-1,CATSRDSQGDTQYF,TGTGCCACCAGCCGGGACTCGCAGGGGGATACGCAGTATTTT
-,TRBJ2-5,-,TRBV3-1,CASSRRDSAWETQYF,TGTGCCAGCAGCCGTCGGGACTCAGCGTGGGAGACCCAGTACTTC
TRBD1,TRBJ2-4,many,TRBV12-3/TRBV12-4,CASRPRQGSKNIQYF,TGTGCCAGCAGGCCACGACAGGGTAGCAAAAACATTCAGTACTTC
-,TRBJ2-7,-,TRBV7-9,CASSSTGTQPSYEQYF,TGTGCCAGCAGCTCTACCGGGACGCAGCCTTCCTACGAGCAGTACTTC
-,TRBJ1-2,-,TRBV29-1,CSVIDDGYTF,TGCAGCGTTATCGACGATGGCTACACCTTC
-,TRBJ2-7,-,TRBV14,CASSQGNTGDYEQYF,TGTGCCAGCAGCCAAGGGAACACGGGAGACTACGAGCAGTACTTC
-,TRBJ2-7,few,TRBV9,CASSGEGGYEQYF,TGTGCCAGCAGCGGTGAAGGGGGCTACGAGCAGTACTTC
TRBD1,TRBJ1-2,few,TRBV20-1,CSARESPGQGAAGGYGYTF,TGCAGTGCTAGAGAAAGTCCAGGACAGGGGGCAGCCGGTGGGTATGGCTACACCTTC
TRBD2,TRBJ2-5,-,TRBV11-3,CASSSTSGGGQETQYF,TGTGCCAGCAGCTCTACTAGCGGCGGGGGGCAAGAGACCCAGTACTTC
-,TRBJ2-7,many,TRBV4-3,CASSPPGRSYEQYF,TGCGCCAGCAGCCCCCCGGGGAGGTCCTACGAGCAGTACTTC
-,TRBJ2-5,many,TRBV12-3/TRBV12-4,CASGGFETQYF,TGTGCCAGCGGGGGGTTTGAGACCCAGTACTTC
-,TRBJ1-6,few,TRBV7-2,CASSFPGSGYNSPLHF,TGTGCCAGCAGCTTTCCAGGCTCGGGATATAATTCACCCCTCCACTTT
-,TRBJ1-5,few,TRBV28,CASRSESYSNQPQHF,TGTGCCAGCAGGTCAGAGTCCTATAGCAATCAGCCCCAGCATTTT
TRBD2,TRBJ2-3,-,TRBV6-5,CASRRGGTSGVDTQYF,TGTGCCAGCAGGCGCGGGGGGACTAGCGGGGTTGATACGCAGTATTTT
TRBD1,TRBJ1-2,few,TRBV5-1,CASSATGDGYTF,TGCGCCAGCAGCGCGACAGGGGATGGCTACACCTTC
TRBD2,TRBJ2-1,few,TRBV5-6,CASSLVRREAYNEQFF,TGTGCCAGCAGCTTGGTGCGGCGGGAGGCCTACAATGAGCAGTTCTTC
TRBD1,TRBJ1-2,-,TRBV6-5,CASRMGQAPYGYTF,TGTGCCAGCAGGATGGGACAGGCCCCCTATGGCTACACCTTC
-,TRBJ2-7,few,TRBV9,CASSVDSRLLYEQYF,TGTGCCAGCAGCGTAGACAGCCGACTCCTTTACGAGCAGTACTTC